This T cell receptor (beta chain) was recovered during a study of shared clonotypes between healthy human individuals. Study details: The people who gave samples were a couple of women and a few men aged 18 to 49.

CDR3 length: 13 amino acids. V shed 11 bases, J shed 9 bases, and the junction held 13 bases outside the gene matches. Germline V gives CDR1 SEHNR, CDR2 FQNEAQ (reference sequence). Only in-frame clones appear in the TCRdb table, and some are missing; sequencing was by immunoSEQ multiplex PCR. The sample has roughly 96,000 clones, about 45% seen once. A few counts support this clone. Since a much larger clone is just one base distant, this may be a read error. The sequenced sample was PBMCs. The chain recombines TRBV7-9 with TRBJ1-3, with 7 bases fitting TRBD1. The clonotype was recovered from a woman aged 40 to 50 in good health. Some clones in this sample may be carry-over from other donors' samples. CDR3 amino acids: CAFTGEIRSTIYF. In nucleotides, the CDR3 is TGTGCCTTCACAGGGGAGATCAGAAGCACCATATATTTT.